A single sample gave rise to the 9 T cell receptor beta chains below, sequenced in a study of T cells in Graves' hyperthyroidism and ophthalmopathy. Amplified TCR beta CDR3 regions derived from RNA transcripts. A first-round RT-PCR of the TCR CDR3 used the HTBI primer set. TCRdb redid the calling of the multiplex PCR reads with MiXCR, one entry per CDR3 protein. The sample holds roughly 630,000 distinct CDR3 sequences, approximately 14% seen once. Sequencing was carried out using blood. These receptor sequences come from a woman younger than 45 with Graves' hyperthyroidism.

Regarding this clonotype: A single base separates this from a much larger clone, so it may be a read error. The CDR3 reads CASSLVEDRDAFF. The CDR3, as DNA: TGCGCCAGCAGCTTGGTGGAAGACAGGGATGCTTTCTTT. The chain has TRBV5-1 and TRBJ1-1; 7 nucleotides match TRBD1. J lost 11 bases, V lost 0 bases, and 7 bases had no gene match. Germline values: CDR1 SGHRS, CDR2 YFSETQ. This CDR3 spans 13 amino acids.

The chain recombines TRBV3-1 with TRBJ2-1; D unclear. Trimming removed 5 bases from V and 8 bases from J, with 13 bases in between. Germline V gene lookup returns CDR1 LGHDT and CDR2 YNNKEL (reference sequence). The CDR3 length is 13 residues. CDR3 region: CASSYGPYYEQFF. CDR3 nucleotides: TGTGCCAGCAGCTATGGTCCGTACTATGAGCAGTTCTTC.

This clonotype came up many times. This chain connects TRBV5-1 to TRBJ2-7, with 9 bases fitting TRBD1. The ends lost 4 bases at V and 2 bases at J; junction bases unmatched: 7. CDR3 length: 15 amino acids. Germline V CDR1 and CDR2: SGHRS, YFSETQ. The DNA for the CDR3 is TGCGCCAGCAGCGTGGGACAGGGAAAACCCTACGAGCAGTACTTC. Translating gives CASSVGQGKPYEQYF.

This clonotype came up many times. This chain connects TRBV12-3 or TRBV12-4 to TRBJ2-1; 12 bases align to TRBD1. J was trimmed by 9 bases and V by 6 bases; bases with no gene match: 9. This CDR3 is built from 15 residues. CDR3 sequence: CASSYLGQGAFEQFF. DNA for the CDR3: TGTGCCAGCAGCTACCTGGGACAGGGGGCATTTGAGCAGTTCTTC.

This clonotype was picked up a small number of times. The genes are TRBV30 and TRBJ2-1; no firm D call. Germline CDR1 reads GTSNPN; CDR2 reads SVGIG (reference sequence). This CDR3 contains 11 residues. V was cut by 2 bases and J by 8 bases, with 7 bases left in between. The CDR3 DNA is TGTGCCTGGAGTACAGAGGATGAGCAGTTCTTC. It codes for CAWSTEDEQFF.

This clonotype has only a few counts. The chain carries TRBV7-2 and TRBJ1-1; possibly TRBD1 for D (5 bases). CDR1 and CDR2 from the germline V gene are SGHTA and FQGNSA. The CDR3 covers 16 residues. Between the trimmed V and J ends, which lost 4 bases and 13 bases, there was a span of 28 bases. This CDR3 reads CASSSIETVAHWEDFF. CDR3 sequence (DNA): TGTGCCAGCAGCTCTATAGAGACAGTGGCCCACTGGGAGGATTTCTTT.

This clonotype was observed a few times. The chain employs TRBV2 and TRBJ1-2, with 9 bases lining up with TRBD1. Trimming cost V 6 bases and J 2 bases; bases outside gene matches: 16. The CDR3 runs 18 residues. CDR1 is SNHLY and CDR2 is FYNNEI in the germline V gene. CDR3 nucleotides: TGTGCCAGCAGAAAAGGCGGGACAGGGCGGCTTCGGAACTATGGCTACACCTTC. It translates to CASRKGGTGRLRNYGYTF.

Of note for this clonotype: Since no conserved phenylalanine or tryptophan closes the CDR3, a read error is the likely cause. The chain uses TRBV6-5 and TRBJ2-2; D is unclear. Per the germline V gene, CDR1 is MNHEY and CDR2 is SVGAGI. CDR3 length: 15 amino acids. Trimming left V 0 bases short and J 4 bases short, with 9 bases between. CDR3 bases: TGTGCCAGCAGTTACTCATCTCCGGGCACCGGGGAGCTGTTTTCT. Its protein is CASSYSSPGTGELFS.

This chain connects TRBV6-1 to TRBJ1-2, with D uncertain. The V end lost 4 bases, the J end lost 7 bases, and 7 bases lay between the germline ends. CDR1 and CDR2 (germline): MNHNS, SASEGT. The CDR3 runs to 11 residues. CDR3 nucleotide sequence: TGTGCCAGCAGTGTCACAGCTGGCTACACCTTC. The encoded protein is CASSVTAGYTF.